These T cell receptor beta chains were read from a single sample in a study of T-cell memory formation after mild COVID-19. TCRdb ran MiXCR on the 5' RACE reads and lists one entry per CDR3 protein. The table shows more than 120,000 distinct CDR3 sequences, with 15% to 20% occurring only once. Sequenced: PBMCs or a T cell subset sorted from them (not recorded which). Source of these receptors: an adult woman who had mild COVID-19 (a few samples of this study predate the infection). Cell type and time point are not known. CDR3s include the opening cysteine and the closing phenylalanine or tryptophan. The D gene is left open where the match is weak. For some rows the clone size is stated as once, few or many, or as a class when expanded; others skip it.

J gene: TRBJ2-2; D gene: TRBD2; V gene: TRBV12-3/TRBV12-4; clone size: few; CDR3 protein: CASSPLGRPNTGELFF; CDR3 DNA: TGTGCCAGCAGTCCACTCGGGAGGCCCAACACCGGGGAGCTGTTTTTT
J gene: TRBJ2-3; D gene: NA; V gene: TRBV20-1; clone size: few; CDR3 protein: CSARDDGRTDTQYF; CDR3 DNA: TGCAGTGCTAGAGATGATGGGAGGACAGATACGCAGTATTTT
J gene: TRBJ2-7; D gene: NA; V gene: TRBV11-2; clone size: few; CDR3 protein: CASSSEGNSYEQYF; CDR3 DNA: TGTGCCAGCAGCTCCGAGGGGAACTCCTACGAGCAGTACTTC
J gene: TRBJ1-2; D gene: TRBD1; V gene: TRBV9; clone size: few; CDR3 protein: CASSSDRGRSYGYTF; CDR3 DNA: TGTGCCAGCAGCTCAGACAGGGGGAGATCCTATGGCTACACCTTC
J gene: TRBJ1-4; D gene: NA; V gene: TRBV5-1; clone size: few; CDR3 protein: CASSSDGATNEKLFF; CDR3 DNA: TGCGCCAGCAGCTCGGATGGGGCAACTAATGAAAAACTGTTTTTT
J gene: TRBJ2-5; D gene: NA; V gene: TRBV25-1; clone size: NA; CDR3 protein: CASSEFEFQETQYF; CDR3 DNA: TGTGCCAGCAGTGAGTTCGAGTTCCAAGAGACCCAGTACTTC
J gene: TRBJ2-1; D gene: NA; V gene: TRBV20-1; clone size: few; CDR3 protein: CSASIRARVYEQFF; CDR3 DNA: TGCAGTGCTAGCATCCGGGCCCGGGTTTATGAGCAGTTCTTC
J gene: TRBJ1-5; D gene: TRBD1; V gene: TRBV2; clone size: NA; CDR3 protein: CASIGQGRNQPQHF; CDR3 DNA: TGTGCCAGCATCGGACAGGGACGAAATCAGCCCCAGCATTTT
J gene: TRBJ2-4; D gene: NA; V gene: TRBV29-1; clone size: few; CDR3 protein: CSVEWQGSGIQYF; CDR3 DNA: TGCAGCGTTGAGTGGCAGGGAAGTGGCATTCAGTACTTC
J gene: TRBJ1-5; D gene: TRBD1; V gene: TRBV5-1; clone size: few; CDR3 protein: CASSTGTGNQPQHF; CDR3 DNA: TGCGCCAGCAGCACAGGGACAGGCAATCAGCCCCAGCATTTT
J gene: TRBJ2-5; D gene: NA; V gene: TRBV9; clone size: few; CDR3 protein: CASNRDATQETQYF; CDR3 DNA: TGTGCCAGCAACCGGGACGCCACCCAAGAGACCCAGTACTTC
J gene: TRBJ2-1; D gene: TRBD1; V gene: TRBV20-1; clone size: NA; CDR3 protein: CSATGTGGFEQFF; CDR3 DNA: TGCAGTGCTACCGGGACAGGGGGCTTTGAGCAGTTCTTC
J gene: TRBJ2-1; D gene: TRBD2; V gene: TRBV12-3/TRBV12-4; clone size: few; CDR3 protein: CASSGLAGDNEQFF; CDR3 DNA: TGTGCCAGCAGTGGACTAGCGGGAGACAATGAGCAGTTCTTC
J gene: TRBJ2-3; D gene: NA; V gene: TRBV24-1; clone size: few; CDR3 protein: CATSLPSIDTQYF; CDR3 DNA: TGTGCCACCAGTCTCCCCTCGATAGATACGCAGTATTTT
J gene: TRBJ2-2; D gene: TRBD1; V gene: TRBV6-2/TRBV6-3; clone size: NA; CDR3 protein: CASSYPDRVLAGELFF; CDR3 DNA: TGTGCCAGCAGTTACCCGGACAGGGTGTTGGCCGGGGAGCTGTTTTTT
J gene: TRBJ2-7; D gene: NA; V gene: TRBV2; clone size: NA; CDR3 protein: CASAWGQQSSYEQYF; CDR3 DNA: TGTGCCAGCGCCTGGGGGCAGCAGAGCTCCTACGAGCAGTACTTC
J gene: TRBJ2-3; D gene: NA; V gene: TRBV12-3/TRBV12-4; clone size: NA; CDR3 protein: CASSGQRVSTDTQYF; CDR3 DNA: TGTGCCAGCAGTGGGCAGCGGGTTAGCACAGATACGCAGTATTTT
J gene: TRBJ2-2; D gene: NA; V gene: TRBV28; clone size: few; CDR3 protein: CASSLPGTNTGELFF; CDR3 DNA: TGTGCCAGCAGTTTGCCAGGGACGAACACCGGGGAGCTGTTTTTT
J gene: TRBJ2-3; D gene: TRBD2; V gene: TRBV4-2; clone size: few; CDR3 protein: CASSRRLAVSTDTQYF; CDR3 DNA: TGTGCCAGCAGCCGTCGGCTAGCGGTCAGCACAGATACGCAGTATTTT
J gene: TRBJ2-1; D gene: NA; V gene: TRBV6-5; clone size: few; CDR3 protein: CASSYLGGSPHNEQFF; CDR3 DNA: TGTGCCAGCAGTTACCTGGGCGGGTCCCCTCACAATGAGCAGTTCTTC